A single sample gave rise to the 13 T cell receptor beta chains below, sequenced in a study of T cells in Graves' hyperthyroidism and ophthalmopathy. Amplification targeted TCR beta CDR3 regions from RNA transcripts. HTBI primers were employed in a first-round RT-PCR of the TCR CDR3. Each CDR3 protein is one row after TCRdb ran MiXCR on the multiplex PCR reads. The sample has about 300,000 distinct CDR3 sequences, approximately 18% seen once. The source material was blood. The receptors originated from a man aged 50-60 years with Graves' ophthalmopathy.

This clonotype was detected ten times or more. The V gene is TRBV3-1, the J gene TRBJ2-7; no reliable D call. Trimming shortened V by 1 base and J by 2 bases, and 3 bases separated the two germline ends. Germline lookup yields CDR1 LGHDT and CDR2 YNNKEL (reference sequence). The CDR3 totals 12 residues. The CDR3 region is CASSQVTYEQYF. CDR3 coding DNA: TGTGCCAGCAGCCAAGTCACCTACGAGCAGTACTTC.

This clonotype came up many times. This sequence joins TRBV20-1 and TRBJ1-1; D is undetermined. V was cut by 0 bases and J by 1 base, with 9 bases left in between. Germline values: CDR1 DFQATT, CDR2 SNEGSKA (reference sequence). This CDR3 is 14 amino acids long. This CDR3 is CSARDQRPNTEAFF. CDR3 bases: TGCAGTGCTAGAGATCAGCGACCGAACACTGAAGCTTTCTTT.

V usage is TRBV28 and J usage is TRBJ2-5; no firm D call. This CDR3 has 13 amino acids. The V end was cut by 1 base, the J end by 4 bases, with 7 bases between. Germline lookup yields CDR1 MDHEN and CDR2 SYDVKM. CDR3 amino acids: CASSLFKGETQYF. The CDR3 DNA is TGTGCCAGCAGTTTATTTAAGGGAGAGACCCAGTACTTC. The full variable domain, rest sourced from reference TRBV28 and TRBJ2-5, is DVKVTQSSRYLVKRTGEKVFLECVQDMDHENMFWYRQDPGLGLRLIYFSYDVKMKEKGDIPEGYSVSREKKERFSLILESASTNQTSMYLCASSLFKGETQYFGPGTRLLVL.

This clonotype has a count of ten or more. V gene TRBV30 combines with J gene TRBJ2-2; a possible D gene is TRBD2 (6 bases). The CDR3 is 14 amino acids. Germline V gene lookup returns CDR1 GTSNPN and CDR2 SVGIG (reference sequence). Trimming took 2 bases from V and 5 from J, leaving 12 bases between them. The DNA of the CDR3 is TGTGCCTGGAGTTGGAGGGGCGCAACCGGGGAGCTGTTTTTT. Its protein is CAWSWRGATGELFF.

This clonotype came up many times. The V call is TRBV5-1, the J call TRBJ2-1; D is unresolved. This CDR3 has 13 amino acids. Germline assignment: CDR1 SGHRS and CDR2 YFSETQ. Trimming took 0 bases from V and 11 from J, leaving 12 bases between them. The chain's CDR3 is CASSLANSPKQFF. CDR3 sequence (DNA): TGCGCCAGCAGCTTGGCCAACTCCCCTAAGCAGTTCTTC.

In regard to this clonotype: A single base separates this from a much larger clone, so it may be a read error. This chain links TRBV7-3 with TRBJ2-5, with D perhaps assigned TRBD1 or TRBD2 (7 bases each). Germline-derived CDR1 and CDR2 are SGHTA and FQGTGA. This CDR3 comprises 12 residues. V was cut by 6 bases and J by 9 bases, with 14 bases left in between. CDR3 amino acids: CASSAGGEAQYF. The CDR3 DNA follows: TGTGCCAGCAGTGCAGGGGGGGAGGCCCAGTACTTC.

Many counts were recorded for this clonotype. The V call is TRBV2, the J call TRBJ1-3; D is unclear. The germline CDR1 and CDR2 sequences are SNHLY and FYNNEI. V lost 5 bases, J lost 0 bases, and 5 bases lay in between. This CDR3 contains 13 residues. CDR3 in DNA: TGTGCCAGCAGTCAGGACTCTGGAAACACCATATATTTT. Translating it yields CASSQDSGNTIYF.

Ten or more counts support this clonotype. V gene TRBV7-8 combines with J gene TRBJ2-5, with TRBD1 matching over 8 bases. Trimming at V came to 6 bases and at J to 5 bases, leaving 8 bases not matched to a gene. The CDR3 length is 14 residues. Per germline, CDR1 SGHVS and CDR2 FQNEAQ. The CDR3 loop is CASSPRRTGETQYF. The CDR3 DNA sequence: TGTGCCAGCAGTCCGAGGCGGACAGGGGAGACCCAGTACTTC.

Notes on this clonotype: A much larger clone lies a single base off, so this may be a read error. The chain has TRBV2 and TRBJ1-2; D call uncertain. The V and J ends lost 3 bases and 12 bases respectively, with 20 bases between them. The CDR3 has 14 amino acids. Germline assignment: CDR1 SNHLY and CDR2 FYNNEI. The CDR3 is CASSEEGAVGGHTF. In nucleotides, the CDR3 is TGTGCCAGCAGTGAGGAGGGCGCGGTTGGAGGCCACACCTTC.

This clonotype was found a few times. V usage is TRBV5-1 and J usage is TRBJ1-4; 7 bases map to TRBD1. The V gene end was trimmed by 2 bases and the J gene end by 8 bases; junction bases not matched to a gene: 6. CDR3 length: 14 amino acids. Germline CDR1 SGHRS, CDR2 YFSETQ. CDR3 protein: CASSLSGTAEKLFF. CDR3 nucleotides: TGCGCCAGCAGCTTATCCGGGACAGCCGAAAAACTGTTTTTT.

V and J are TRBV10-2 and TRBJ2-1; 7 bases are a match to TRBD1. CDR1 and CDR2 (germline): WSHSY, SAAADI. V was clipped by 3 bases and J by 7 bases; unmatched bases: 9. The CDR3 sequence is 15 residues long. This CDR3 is CASSELRGRGNEQFF. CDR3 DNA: TGCGCCAGCAGTGAACTTCGTGGCAGGGGGAATGAGCAGTTCTTC.

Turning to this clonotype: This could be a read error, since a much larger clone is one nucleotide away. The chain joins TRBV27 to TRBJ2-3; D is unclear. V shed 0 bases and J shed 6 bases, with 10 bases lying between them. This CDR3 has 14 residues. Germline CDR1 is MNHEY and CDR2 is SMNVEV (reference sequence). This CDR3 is CASSLSWSRDTQYF. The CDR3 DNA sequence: TGTGCCAGCAGTTTATCTTGGTCGAGGGATACGCAGTATTTT.

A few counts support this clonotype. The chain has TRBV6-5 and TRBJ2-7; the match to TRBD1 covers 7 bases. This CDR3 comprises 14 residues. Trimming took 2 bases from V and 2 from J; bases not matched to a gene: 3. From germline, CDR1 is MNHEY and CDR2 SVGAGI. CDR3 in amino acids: CASSYRTGPYEQYF. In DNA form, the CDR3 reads TGTGCCAGCAGTTACAGGACAGGTCCCTACGAGCAGTACTTC.